The 12 T cell receptor beta chains listed next were all sequenced from one sample in a study of early T cells in non-severe SARS-CoV-2 infection. In TCRdb, the 5' RACE reads were re-called with MiXCR into one record per CDR3 protein. Among 80,000 or so distinct CDR3 sequences listed, over 11% were seen once. Source material: whole blood. These receptors originate from an adult who was a healthcare worker with PCR-confirmed SARS-CoV-2 infection or an uninfected control (not recorded which).

This clonotype was seen many times. The chain has TRBV10-3 and TRBJ1-5, with unresolved D. V gave up 6 bases and J gave up 0 bases, with 9 bases separating them. CDR3 length: 14 residues. Germline CDR1 and CDR2: ENHRY and SYGVKD. The CDR3 region has the DNA TGTGCCATCAGCCAAGACCCTAGCAATCAGCCCCAGCATTTT. Amino acid sequence: CAISQDPSNQPQHF.

V usage is TRBV12-3 or TRBV12-4 and J usage is TRBJ2-5; D remains ambiguous. The CDR3 is 12 amino acids. With 5 bases removed from V and 1 base from J, the gap between germline ends came to 5 bases. CDR3 in amino acids: CASSALQETQYF. For the CDR3, the DNA is TGTGCCAGCAGTGCCCTCCAAGAGACCCAGTACTTC.

This clonotype was detected only a few times. Written as DNA, the CDR3 is TGTGCCAGCAGTTCAGGGGGCGCGAGATCCTATGGCTACACCTTC. Translation: CASSSGGARSYGYTF. V is TRBV12-3 or TRBV12-4 and J is TRBJ1-2; TRBD1 matches at 8 bases. V gave up 4 bases and J gave up 4 bases; unmatched junction bases: 8. This CDR3 comprises 15 residues.

This clonotype came up many times. The chain has TRBV9 and TRBJ1-2; 8 bases match TRBD1. CDR3 length equals 15 residues. Germline V gives CDR1 SGDLS, CDR2 YYNGEE. The V gene end was trimmed by 0 bases and the J gene end by 6 bases; junction bases not matched to a gene: 7. The CDR3 spells CASSVEDRGLHGYTF. The CDR3 DNA reads TGTGCCAGCAGCGTAGAAGACAGGGGCTTGCATGGCTACACCTTC.

This clonotype appeared many times. This chain uses TRBV7-8 with TRBJ2-7; D perhaps matches TRBD2 (6 bases). Germline V CDR1 and CDR2: SGHVS, FQNEAQ. The CDR3 sequence is 14 residues long. Trimming took 2 bases from V and 6 from J, leaving 14 bases between them. The DNA of the CDR3 is TGTGCCAGCAGCTTATACGGGAGTTCGTCCGAGCAGTACTTC. Amino acids: CASSLYGSSSEQYF.

This clonotype was counted ten times or more. The chain combines TRBV4-2 with TRBJ2-1; the match to TRBD2 covers 11 bases. CDR3 length: 14 amino acids. Germline V gene data show CDR1 as LGHNA and CDR2 as YNFKEQ. Losses at the gene ends were 4 bases for V and 6 bases for J; bases not matched to a gene: 2. The CDR3 nucleotides read TGTGCCAGCAGCCCTGGACTAGCGGGCAATGAGCAGTTCTTC. It is translated as CASSPGLAGNEQFF.

This clonotype was seen at least ten times. This rearrangement joins TRBV12-3 or TRBV12-4 to TRBJ1-1; TRBD1 aligns across 11 bases. CDR3 size: 14 residues. Unmatched junction bases numbered 9, after V lost 7 bases and J lost 8 bases. CDR3 DNA sequence: TGTGCCAGCACCAGGGACAGGGGGTTCGGCGAAGCTTTCTTT. It encodes CASTRDRGFGEAFF.

In this sample, this clonotype turned up many times. The chain recombines TRBV29-1 with TRBJ1-1, with 10 bases lining up with TRBD1. CDR3 length: 16 residues. The germline V gene encodes CDR1 SQVTM and CDR2 ANQGSEA. The J segment lost 0 bases and the V segment lost 6 bases, leaving 10 bases of the junction unmatched. The CDR3 is CSVERDRGWLNTEAFF. In nucleotides, the CDR3 is TGCAGCGTGGAACGGGACAGGGGTTGGTTGAACACTGAAGCTTTCTTT. Combining the CDR3 with reference TRBV29-1 and TRBJ1-1 gives the whole variable domain SAVISQKPSRDICQRGTSLTIQCQVDSQVTMMFWYRQQPGQSLTLIATANQGSEATYESGFVIDKFPISRPNLTFSTLTVSNMSPEDSSIYLCSVERDRGWLNTEAFFGQGTRLTVV.

The sample holds many counts of this clonotype. J is TRBJ2-1 and V is TRBV18; TRBD1 agrees at 11 bases. The CDR3 sequence is 16 residues long. The germline gives CDR1 KGHSH, CDR2 LQKENI. V lost 6 bases and J lost 7; bases outside the gene matches: 11. The CDR3 coding sequence is TGTGCCAGCTCGACCGGGACAGGGGGTAGTGGGAATGAGCAGTTCTTC. Translated: CASSTGTGGSGNEQFF.

The genes are TRBV20-1 and TRBJ2-7; D is possibly TRBD1 or TRBD2 (5 bases each). The V and J ends lost 6 bases and 2 bases respectively, with 17 bases between them. This CDR3 region has 14 residues. Germline lookup yields CDR1 DFQATT and CDR2 SNEGSKA (reference sequence). The CDR3 sequence is CSASPGPSPYEQYF. The CDR3 region has the DNA TGCAGTGCCTCACCGGGACCGTCACCCTACGAGCAGTACTTC.

This clonotype was counted only a few times. The gene calls are TRBV29-1 and TRBJ2-1; 8 nucleotides align to TRBD2. Germline loops: CDR1 SQVTM, CDR2 ANQGSEA. There are 15 residues in the CDR3. Unmatched junction bases numbered 5, after V lost 3 bases and J lost 1 base. CDR3 sequence reads: CSVDKREKSYNEQFF. The CDR3 DNA is TGCAGCGTTGACAAGCGGGAGAAGTCCTACAATGAGCAGTTCTTC.

This clonotype occurred a few times. The V and J genes are TRBV29-1 and TRBJ2-1, with TRBD2 identical over 14 bases. Germline V gene sequence: CDR1 SQVTM, CDR2 ANQGSEA. CDR3 length equals 18 residues. V shed 0 bases, J shed 1 base, and the junction held 5 bases outside the gene matches. CDR3 loop: CSVEDRLAGGPSYNEQFF. The CDR3 nucleotides read TGCAGCGTTGAAGATCGACTAGCGGGAGGGCCATCCTACAATGAGCAGTTCTTC.